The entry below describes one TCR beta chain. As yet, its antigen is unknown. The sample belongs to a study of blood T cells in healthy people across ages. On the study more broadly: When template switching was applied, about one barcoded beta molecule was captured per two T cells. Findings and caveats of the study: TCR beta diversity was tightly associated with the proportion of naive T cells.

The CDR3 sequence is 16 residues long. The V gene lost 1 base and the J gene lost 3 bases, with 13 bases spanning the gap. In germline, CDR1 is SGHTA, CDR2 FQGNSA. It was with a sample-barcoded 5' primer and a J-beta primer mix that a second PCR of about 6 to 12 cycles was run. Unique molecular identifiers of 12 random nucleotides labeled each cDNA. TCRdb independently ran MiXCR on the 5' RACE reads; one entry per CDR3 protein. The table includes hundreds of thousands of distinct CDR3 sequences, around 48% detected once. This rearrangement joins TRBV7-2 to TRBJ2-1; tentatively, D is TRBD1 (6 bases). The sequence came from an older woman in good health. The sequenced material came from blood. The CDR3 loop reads CASSLEDRTVYNEQFF. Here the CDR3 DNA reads TGTGCCAGCAGCTTAGAGGACAGAACTGTCTACAATGAGCAGTTCTTC.